The 14 T cell receptor beta chains listed next were all sequenced from one sample in a study of T cell repertoires in cytomegalovirus infection. No cognate antigen is known for these TCRs. TCRdb re-analysed the reads in MiXCR, keeping a single row per CDR3 protein. The top ten clones hold roughly 13% of a sample with roughly 920,000 distinct CDR3 sequences, about a third of them seen once. Here the sequenced sample was cultured CD8+ T cells from PBMCs, taken from culture after CMV antigen stimulation. These receptor sequences come from a human donor in good health (CMV status not recorded). Some clones in this sample may be carry-over from other donors' samples.

The chain's CDR3 is CASSGGGRGGTDTQYF. For the CDR3, the DNA is TGTGCCAGCAGTGGCGGCGGGCGGGGTGGCACAGATACGCAGTATTTT. The chain uses TRBV6-5 and TRBJ2-3; D perhaps matches TRBD2 (6 bases). The germline gives CDR1 MNHEY, CDR2 SVGAGI. V was cut by 5 bases and J by 1 base, with 16 bases left in between. CDR3 length: 16 amino acids.

Note on this clonotype: The junction departs from germline at one end; a sequencing error may be responsible. The chain combines TRBV4-1 with TRBJ1-1, with 9 bases fitting TRBD1. Germline V gives CDR1 MGHRA, CDR2 YSYEKL. The CDR3 is 16 residues long. CDR3 in amino acids: CASSQEGQGRNTEAFF. The CDR3, as DNA: TGTGCCAGCAGCCAAGAGGGACAGGGAAGGAACACTGAAGCTTTCTTT.

Details on this clonotype: Relative to the germline gene, one junction end is altered; a read error may explain this. This chain connects TRBV7-6 to TRBJ1-4; TRBD1 might be the D (5 bases). The CDR3 has 14 residues. The germline gives CDR1 SGHVS, CDR2 FNYEAQ. CDR3 sequence reads: CASSLVGGIGELLF. CDR3 DNA sequence: TGTGCCAGCAGCTTAGTGGGGGGTATTGGAGAACTGCTTTTT.

This clonotype showed up just once. This chain joins TRBV9 and TRBJ1-1; D gene unclear. Germline CDR1 is SGDLS and CDR2 is YYNGEE. The CDR3 length is 15 residues. V was clipped by 0 bases and J by 2 bases, with 11 bases between them. Here the CDR3 reads CASSVVAGGNTEAFF. CDR3 DNA: TGTGCCAGCAGCGTAGTCGCAGGAGGAAACACTGAAGCTTTCTTT.

Note on this clonotype: Germline is not matched at one junction end, which may reflect a read error. The chain carries TRBV7-3 and TRBJ2-1, with D uncertain. The germline CDR1 and CDR2 sequences are SGHTA and FQGTGA. The CDR3 runs to 13 residues. In nucleotides, the CDR3 is TGTACCAGCAGCCCAGTCCTCTACAATGAGCAGTTCTTT. Amino acid sequence: CTSSPVLYNEQFF.

The gene calls are TRBV7-9 and TRBJ2-1; 7 bases agree with TRBD2. Germline V CDR1 and CDR2: SEHNR, FQNEAQ (reference sequence). Losses at the gene ends were 2 bases for V and 4 bases for J; bases not matched to a gene: 5. The CDR3 length is 15 residues. The CDR3 DNA follows: TGTGCCAGCAGCTTAAAGGCGGGGGTATACAATGAGCAGTTCTTC. This sequence encodes CASSLKAGVYNEQFF.

This clonotype was counted a few times. The chain uses TRBV7-2 and TRBJ2-2; 11 positions match TRBD2. CDR1 is SGHTA and CDR2 is FQGNSA in the germline V gene. The CDR3 has 17 residues. J lost 3 bases, V lost 1 base, and 4 bases had no gene match. CDR3 protein: CASSLVAGGLDTGELFF. DNA for the CDR3: TGTGCCAGCAGCTTAGTAGCGGGGGGGCTGGACACCGGGGAGCTGTTTTTT.

In nucleotides, the CDR3 is TGTGCCAGCAGCGTAAACGGGAGGGCGGCTAATGAAAAACTGTTTTTT. Amino acid sequence: CASSVNGRAANEKLFF. The chain links TRBV9 to TRBJ1-4; no reliable D call. This CDR3 comprises 16 residues. The germline CDR1 and CDR2 sequences are SGDLS and YYNGEE. Trimming removed 1 base at V and 3 bases at J, with 13 bases between. The variable domain in full, with the rest retrieved from reference TRBV9 and TRBJ1-4, is DSGVTQTPKHLITATGQRVTLRCSPRSGDLSVYWYQQSLDQGLQFLIQYYNGEERAKGNILERFSAQQFPDLHSELNLSSLELGDSALYFCASSVNGRAANEKLFFGSGTQLSVL.

This chain connects TRBV15 to TRBJ1-1; D remains ambiguous. Trimming pared 6 bases from V and 5 bases from J, leaving 16 bases between. Germline V CDR1 and CDR2: LNHNV, YYDKDF (reference sequence). There are 14 residues in the CDR3. The CDR3 sequence: CATSPELGWTEAFF. As DNA, the CDR3 is TGTGCCACCAGTCCGGAGTTGGGTTGGACTGAAGCTTTCTTT.

V is TRBV12-3 or TRBV12-4 and J is TRBJ2-2; perhaps D is TRBD1 or TRBD2 (5 bases each). The ends were cut back, 5 bases at V and 6 bases at J, with 7 bases in the middle. The CDR3 runs to 12 residues. CDR3 region: CASSMGAGELFF. The CDR3 coding sequence is TGTGCCAGCAGTATGGGGGCCGGGGAGCTGTTTTTT.

The CDR3 is CASSFIQSSSYNEQFF. The CDR3 coding sequence is TGTGCCAGCAGCTTTATACAGTCGAGCTCCTACAATGAGCAGTTCTTC. The chain uses TRBV7-6 and TRBJ2-1; no definite D call. The CDR3 is 16 residues long. Germline values: CDR1 SGHVS, CDR2 FNYEAQ. V was clipped by 3 bases and J by 0 bases, with 12 bases between them.

There are a few counts of this clonotype. J is TRBJ2-5 and V is TRBV9, with TRBD2 matching 10 bases. V was clipped by 6 bases and J by 1 base; unmatched bases: 6. This CDR3 comprises 15 residues. CDR1 is SGDLS and CDR2 is YYNGEE in the germline V gene. The CDR3 region has the DNA TGTGCCAGCACCGCTTCTAGCGGGGGCCAAGAGACCCAGTACTTC. As protein: CASTASSGGQETQYF.

The table lists this clonotype with a few counts. V is TRBV5-6 and J is TRBJ1-5, with a weak D call TRBD1 (5 bases). CDR3 length equals 15 residues. Trimming removed 2 bases at V and 4 bases at J, with 13 bases between. Germline V gene data show CDR1 as SGHDT and CDR2 as YYEEEE. Here the CDR3 DNA reads TGTGCCAGCAGCTTTGGGTACGGGGGGAATCAGCCCCAGCATTTT. Its protein product is CASSFGYGGNQPQHF.

This clonotype was detected only a few times. This chain uses TRBV7-6 with TRBJ2-7, with 14 bases that match TRBD2. The junction had 7 bases not matched to a gene; V was cut back by 5 bases and J by 7 bases. The CDR3 spans 15 residues. CDR1 SGHVS and CDR2 FNYEAQ come from the germline V gene. DNA for the CDR3: TGTGCCAGCAGCCCGGGACTAGCGGGGGCAGGGGAGCAGTACTTC. This encodes CASSPGLAGAGEQYF.